These T cell receptor beta chains were read from a single sample in a study of beta chain features in type 1 diabetes. Measured with immunoSEQ multiplex PCR; TCRdb has only the in-frame clones, and not every one. This sample yields 25,000 to 30,000 clones, of which less than 70% are seen a single time; 2% to 2.5% belongs to the top ten. Sequenced material: Tregs from blood. All receptors derive from a woman in her twenties or thirties with type 1 diabetes. The CDR3 runs from the conserved cysteine through the conserved F or W. A D gene is named only where the DNA matches it firmly. Some rows have no size entry. The others give once, few or many, or a class for an expanded clone.

CDR3nt,CDR3aa,abundance,d_gene,v_gene,j_gene
TGCAGCGTTGAGGTCAGGGGCGGCTATGGCTACACCTTC,CSVEVRGGYGYTF,-,-,TRBV29-1,TRBJ1-2
TGTGCCAGCAGAGAGACAGGGCTCCCCAATGAAAAACTGTTTTTT,CASRETGLPNEKLFF,-,TRBD1,TRBV2,TRBJ1-4
TGTGCCAGCTCACCAGGGGGCTTCGGGGAGACCCAGTACTTC,CASSPGGFGETQYF,-,-,TRBV18,TRBJ2-5
TGTGCCAGCAGCTTAATGCCGCCGGGACTAGCGTCCACCGGGGAGCTGTTTTTT,CASSLMPPGLASTGELFF,-,TRBD2,TRBV7-3,TRBJ2-2
TGTGCCAGCAGCCGGACTAGCGGCTCCTACGAGCAGTACTTC,CASSRTSGSYEQYF,-,TRBD2,TRBV7-2,TRBJ2-7
TGCGCCAGCAGCCCAGGGACTAGCGGGAGTGGAGATACGCAGTATTTT,CASSPGTSGSGDTQYF,few,TRBD2,TRBV5-1,TRBJ2-3
TGTGCCAGCAGCGCGGGACAGGGTCGTTACTACGAGCAGTACTTC,CASSAGQGRYYEQYF,-,TRBD1,TRBV14,TRBJ2-7
TGTGCCAGTAGACGACAGGGGGATAACTATGGCTACACCTTC,CASRRQGDNYGYTF,-,TRBD1,TRBV19,TRBJ1-2
TGTGCCAGCAGCCCCTCGCCGGACAGGGATAGTTCACCCCTCCACTTT,CASSPSPDRDSSPLHF,-,TRBD1,TRBV7-9,TRBJ1-6
TGTGCCAGCAGCTTACAGGGGCCTAGTAACACTGAAGCTTTCTTT,CASSLQGPSNTEAFF,-,-,TRBV11-1,TRBJ1-1
TGTGCCAGCTCACCACTGCGGACAGGGAGGACCTACGAGCAGTACTTC,CASSPLRTGRTYEQYF,-,TRBD1,TRBV18,TRBJ2-7
TGCGCCAGCGGGAGGAGCTCTTCTTACAATGAGCAGTTCTTC,CASGRSSSYNEQFF,-,-,TRBV5-1,TRBJ2-1
TGCGCCAGCAGCCGCAGGGAGGGAGATGAAAAACTGTTTTTT,CASSRREGDEKLFF,-,-,TRBV5-1,TRBJ1-4
TGCGCCAGCAGCCATAGCACAGGGTTGTATGGCTACACCTTC,CASSHSTGLYGYTF,-,-,TRBV4-1,TRBJ1-2
TGTGCCAGCAGAACTAGCGGGAGGGCGTGGGAGCAGTTCTTC,CASRTSGRAWEQFF,-,TRBD2,TRBV7-2,TRBJ2-1
TGTGCCAGCAGCTCAGGGGGCGGCAGGGGATGGACGAGCATTCAGTACTTC,CASSSGGGRGWTSIQYF,few,TRBD1,TRBV7-8,TRBJ2-4
TGCGCCAGCAGCTTGGCGTTCGGGACTAGGGTTGCGGAGACCCAGTACTTC,CASSLAFGTRVAETQYF,-,TRBD2,TRBV5-1,TRBJ2-5
TGCAGCGGGGGACTAGCGGGAGGCGAGCAGTACTTC,CSGGLAGGEQYF,once,TRBD2,TRBV29-1,TRBJ2-7
TGTGCCAGCAGCTTAGCCAGGGTTGATCAGCCCCAGCATTTT,CASSLARVDQPQHF,-,-,TRBV7-8,TRBJ1-5
TGTGCCAGTAGTATTGGCGGTTCCTACGAGCAGTACTTC,CASSIGGSYEQYF,-,-,TRBV19,TRBJ2-7
TGTGCCAGCAGGACCGGGACGGGGGGAACCCAGTACTTC,CASRTGTGGTQYF,-,TRBD2,TRBV7-8,TRBJ2-5
TGTGCCAGCAGTTACTCAGGATGGACTACCCAGTACTTC,CASSYSGWTTQYF,few,-,TRBV6-6,TRBJ2-5
TGTGCCAGCAGTCATACTAGCGCCTACCAGAATGAGCAGTTCTTC,CASSHTSAYQNEQFF,-,TRBD2,TRBV7-9,TRBJ2-1